What follows are 29 T cell receptor beta chains derived from one specimen sequenced in a study of human T cells and chemical hapten exposure. As to time point: pre-sensitization, week 0. Treatment of the sample: therapeutic diphenylcyclopropenone sensitization with weekly scalp DPC. TCRdb recomputed calls from the RACE reads with MiXCR, one row per CDR3 protein. Of 40,000 to 50,000 distinct CDR3 sequences in the sample, 12% were seen once. The sequencing here drew on whole blood, taken in connection with sensitization to the hapten diphenylcyclopropenone (DPC). Receptors originate from a young woman with alopecia areata. Some clones in this sample may be carry-over from other donors' samples.

This clonotype came up a few times. This chain joins TRBV28 and TRBJ1-1, with D perhaps TRBD1 (5 bases). The CDR3 is 15 residues long. The germline V and J ends were trimmed by 8 bases and 1 base, with 17 bases remaining between them. Germline V gene lookup returns CDR1 MDHEN and CDR2 SYDVKM. In nucleotides, the CDR3 is TGTGCCAGCGCCATTCGACAGACCCCGAACACTGAAGCTTTCTTT. This encodes CASAIRQTPNTEAFF.

This clonotype was observed many times. This rearrangement joins TRBV2 to TRBJ2-7, with TRBD1 matching 7 bases. Germline CDR1 is SNHLY and CDR2 is FYNNEI. The CDR3 has 15 residues. V was clipped by 6 bases and J by 1 base; unmatched bases: 9. In DNA, the CDR3 is TGTGCCAGCAGGCCAGAACAGGGGCCATCCTACGAGCAGTACTTC. Encoded protein: CASRPEQGPSYEQYF.

This clonotype was seen repeatedly, ten times or more. This rearrangement joins TRBV9 to TRBJ2-1; no clear D. The germline V gene encodes CDR1 SGDLS and CDR2 YYNGEE. The CDR3 extends over 15 amino acids. The ends were cut back, 4 bases at V and 6 bases at J, with 17 bases in the middle. The CDR3 nucleotides read TGTGCCAGCAGCCCGCTGGGCTCCCCCGGCAATGAGCAGTTCTTC. Amino acids: CASSPLGSPGNEQFF.

The chain recombines TRBV7-3 with TRBJ2-2, with D possibly TRBD1 on 6 matching bases. Trimming removed 1 base from V and 6 bases from J, with 15 bases in between. Germline CDR1 and CDR2: SGHTA and FQGTGA. This CDR3 is 16 amino acids long. Here the CDR3 DNA reads TGTGCCAGCAGCTTAAAAGGGGGTCCCCTCCCCGGGGAGCTGTTTTTT. This encodes CASSLKGGPLPGELFF.

The rearrangement joins TRBV12-3 or TRBV12-4 to TRBJ2-7; D uncertain. This CDR3 region has 13 residues. V was cut by 2 bases and J by 5 bases, with 10 bases left in between. This chain's CDR3 is CASSLTATHEQYF. CDR3 bases: TGTGCCAGCAGTTTAACAGCCACCCACGAGCAGTACTTC.

This clonotype was detected a few times. This chain joins TRBV20-1 and TRBJ1-1; D perhaps matches TRBD1 (6 bases). The length of the CDR3 is 15 residues. V was trimmed by 3 bases and J by 0 bases, leaving 14 bases between them. Germline V CDR1 and CDR2: DFQATT, SNEGSKA (reference sequence). The CDR3 nucleotides are TGCAGTGCTAGCCTTACGACAGGTATGAACACTGAAGCTTTCTTT. Its protein product is CSASLTTGMNTEAFF.

This clonotype was observed many times. This sequence joins TRBV6-4 and TRBJ2-1, with TRBD2 matching 10 bases. The ends lost 1 base at V and 6 bases at J; junction bases unmatched: 6. The CDR3 has 16 residues. Germline CDR1 reads MRHNA; CDR2 reads SNTAGT. The CDR3 DNA reads TGTGCCAGCAGTGACTTGCCGGGACTAGCGTCCAATGAGCAGTTCTTC. As protein: CASSDLPGLASNEQFF.

The chain has TRBV7-2 and TRBJ2-1; the D call may be TRBD1 or TRBD2 (5 bases each). This CDR3 region has 15 residues. Germline V lookup: CDR1 SGHTA, CDR2 FQGNSA. Trimming shortened V by 6 bases and J by 0 bases, and 12 bases separated the two germline ends. The CDR3 protein is CASSPRGGSYNEQFF. The CDR3 DNA is TGTGCCAGCAGTCCTCGGGGCGGCTCCTACAATGAGCAGTTCTTC.

There are a few counts of this clonotype. The chain is built from TRBV12-2 and TRBJ2-3; the D segment call TRBD2 is taken from the table without a DNA check. TRBV12-2 is a known pseudogene. The CDR3 covers 23 residues. DNA of the CDR3: TGTGCAAGTCGCTTAGTTACCGGGACTAGCGGGAGGGCCTTTTTCGAAAGCACAGATACGCAGTATTTT. It yields the protein CASRLVTGTSGRAFFESTDTQYF.

The chain is built from TRBV11-1 and TRBJ2-7; TRBD1 matches at 8 bases. The J segment lost 3 bases and the V segment lost 4 bases, leaving 5 bases of the junction unmatched. Germline loops: CDR1 SGHAT, CDR2 FQDESV (reference sequence). The CDR3 runs to 14 residues. The CDR3 protein is CASSSITGGYEQYF. The CDR3, as DNA: TGTGCCAGCAGCTCAATAACAGGGGGCTACGAGCAGTACTTC.

This clonotype was recorded many times. This chain uses TRBV6-5 with TRBJ1-6; D remains ambiguous. Germline values: CDR1 MNHEY, CDR2 SVGAGI. V was trimmed by 4 bases and J by 0 bases, leaving 13 bases between them. This CDR3 has 17 amino acids. This chain's CDR3 is CASSSRTTSSYNSPLHF. The CDR3 nucleotides are TGTGCCAGCAGTTCCAGGACGACTAGCTCCTATAATTCACCCCTCCACTTT.

This clonotype has a count of ten or more. The V gene is TRBV18, the J gene TRBJ1-1; D not resolved. The CDR3 length is 16 residues. Germline V gene data show CDR1 as KGHSH and CDR2 as LQKENI. Trimming left V 3 bases short and J 8 bases short, with 22 bases between. For the CDR3, the DNA is TGTGCCAGCTCACCCACACTAATGGACGGAGTCCTCGAAGCTTTCTTT. It yields the protein CASSPTLMDGVLEAFF.

This clonotype was detected many times. The chain has TRBV5-1 and TRBJ2-5, with TRBD1 identical over 7 bases. The CDR3 is made up of 14 amino acids. V dropped 4 bases and J dropped 5; count of bases not matched to a gene: 8. Per the germline V gene, CDR1 is SGHRS and CDR2 is YFSETQ. DNA for the CDR3: TGCGCCAGCAGCCGCCGACAGGGCGACGAGACCCAGTACTTC. Translation gives CASSRRQGDETQYF.

For this clonotype: A read error may produce the germline difference seen at one junction end. The rearrangement joins TRBV28 to TRBJ1-2; no clear D. The CDR3 sequence is 14 residues long. Germline lookup yields CDR1 MDHEN and CDR2 SYDVKM. CDR3 nucleotides: TGTGCTAGCAGTCCATATCGGACGGTCTATGGCTACACCTTC. Its protein product is CASSPYRTVYGYTF.

Ten or more counts support this clonotype. The CDR3 DNA reads as TGTGCCACCAGTGATTTTGGCGATACGCAGTATTTT. Amino acid sequence: CATSDFGDTQYF. This sequence joins TRBV24-1 and TRBJ2-3, with D uncertain. V dropped 1 base and J dropped 6 bases, with 4 bases sitting between them. This CDR3 is 12 amino acids long. The V gene's germline CDR1 is KGHDR and CDR2 SFDVKD.

J is TRBJ2-7 and V is TRBV6-2 or TRBV6-3; tentative D call: TRBD2 (6 bases). This CDR3 is built from 17 residues. Per germline, CDR1 MNHEY and CDR2 SVGEGT. The V and J ends lost 5 bases and 0 bases respectively, with 20 bases between them. The CDR3 loop reads CASSRGLPLSHSYEQYF. The CDR3, as DNA: TGTGCCAGCAGTCGAGGACTACCCTTATCCCACTCCTACGAGCAGTACTTC.

The genes are TRBV20-1 and TRBJ2-2; D is undetermined. This CDR3 spans 13 amino acids. Trimming took 6 bases from V and 3 from J, leaving 11 bases between them. Germline V CDR1 and CDR2: DFQATT, SNEGSKA (reference sequence). CDR3 DNA: TGCAGTGCCTCGGAACTTGACACCGGGGAGCTGTTTTTT. Residues: CSASELDTGELFF.

This clonotype was seen a handful of times. The J gene is TRBJ2-2, the V gene TRBV5-1; D is undetermined. Germline lookup yields CDR1 SGHRS and CDR2 YFSETQ. CDR3 length: 14 residues. V dropped 2 bases and J dropped 5 bases, with 10 bases sitting between them. CDR3 DNA: TGCGCCAGCAGCTTCGGCCAAAATACCGGGGAGCTGTTTTTT. Amino acids: CASSFGQNTGELFF.

This clonotype came up many times. The gene calls are TRBV7-8 and TRBJ1-2; D gene uncertain. Germline CDR1 is SGHVS and CDR2 is FQNEAQ. CDR3 length: 17 amino acids. The ends were cut back, 1 base at V and 4 bases at J, with 19 bases in the middle. The CDR3 reads CASSLGRTATPVYGYTF. The DNA of the CDR3 is TGTGCCAGCAGCTTAGGAAGGACGGCCACCCCGGTCTATGGCTACACCTTC.

This clonotype came up many times. The chain combines TRBV27 with TRBJ2-7, with 9 nucleotides matching TRBD1. The germline V gene has CDR1 MNHEY and CDR2 SMNVEV (reference sequence). There are 14 residues in the CDR3. After removal of 4 bases from V and 5 bases from J, the junction contained 6 bases not matched to a gene. The CDR3 sequence is CASSSADRGNEQYF. The CDR3 coding sequence is TGTGCCAGCAGTTCCGCCGACAGGGGGAACGAGCAGTACTTC.

This clonotype has more than one count but fewer than ten. The chain couples TRBV30 to TRBJ2-3; TRBD1 aligns across 12 bases. This CDR3 has 15 amino acids. V dropped 4 bases and J dropped 3; count of bases not matched to a gene: 5. CDR1 and CDR2 (germline): GTSNPN, SVGIG (reference sequence). For the CDR3, the DNA is TGTGCCTGGAATCCGGGACAGGGGGCAACAGATACGCAGTATTTT. Translated: CAWNPGQGATDTQYF.

This clonotype was detected only a few times. The CDR3 region has the DNA TGCAGTGCTAGGACAGGGTACCCTAACTATGGCTACACCTTC. It is translated as CSARTGYPNYGYTF. V and J are TRBV20-1 and TRBJ1-2; 7 bases map to TRBD1. Germline V gene lookup returns CDR1 DFQATT and CDR2 SNEGSKA (reference sequence). This CDR3 region has 14 residues. V was pared by 3 bases and J by 0 bases, with 4 bases of the junction left unmatched.

This clonotype came up many times. The gene calls are TRBV6-6 and TRBJ2-7, with 7 bases matching TRBD2. Germline loops: CDR1 MNHNY, CDR2 SVGAGI (reference sequence). J was trimmed by 0 bases and V by 2 bases; bases with no gene match: 1. The CDR3 is 14 amino acids. The CDR3 DNA reads TGTGCCAGCAGTTACGGGGAGGGCTCCTACGAGCAGTACTTC. Protein: CASSYGEGSYEQYF.

This clonotype has more than one count but fewer than ten. The chain combines TRBV6-1 with TRBJ2-3, with 10 bases matching TRBD2. The CDR3 spans 14 residues. Germline V lookup: CDR1 MNHNS, CDR2 SASEGT. V gave up 8 bases and J gave up 4 bases; unmatched junction bases: 6. The CDR3 DNA reads TGTGCCAGCCTGGGACTAGCGAGGTCAGATACGCAGTATTTT. Protein: CASLGLARSDTQYF.

This clonotype was seen only a few times. V usage is TRBV6-2 or TRBV6-3 and J usage is TRBJ2-1; 9 bases are shared with TRBD1. The CDR3 sequence is 15 residues long. Germline CDR1 and CDR2: MNHEY and SVGEGT. V lost 6 bases to trimming and J lost 5 bases; unmatched junction nucleotides: 8. The CDR3 nucleotides read TGTGCCAGCAGGACCGGGACAGGGTCCCACAATGAGCAGTTCTTC. As protein: CASRTGTGSHNEQFF.

At least ten counts were recorded for this clonotype. This chain connects TRBV11-2 to TRBJ1-3; D is undetermined. The CDR3 spans 14 residues. Germline V gene data show CDR1 as SGHAT and CDR2 as FQNNGV. The germline V and J ends were trimmed by 2 bases and 4 bases, with 9 bases remaining between them. The CDR3 is CASSLTSEGNTIYF. The DNA of the CDR3 is TGTGCCAGCAGCTTAACCTCCGAGGGAAACACCATATATTTT. The full variable domain, with the rest looked up from reference TRBV11-2 and TRBJ1-3, is EAGVAQSPRYKIIEKRQSVAFWCNPISGHATLYWYQQILGQGPKLLIQFQNNGVVDDSQLPKDRFSAERLKGVDSTLKIQPAKLEDSAVYLCASSLTSEGNTIYFGEGSWLTVV.

V usage is TRBV3-1 and J usage is TRBJ2-2, with D possibly being TRBD2 (5 bases). The germline V and J ends were trimmed by 4 bases and 4 bases, with 13 bases remaining between them. Germline lookup yields CDR1 LGHDT and CDR2 YNNKEL (reference sequence). This CDR3 has 15 residues. For the CDR3, the DNA is TGTGCCAGCAGCCCTGACCCGGCGGGCACCGGGGAGCTGTTTTTT. This encodes CASSPDPAGTGELFF. Combining the CDR3 with reference TRBV3-1 and TRBJ2-2 gives the whole variable domain DTAVSQTPKYLVTQMGNDKSIKCEQNLGHDTMYWYKQDSKKFLKIMFSYNNKELIINETVPNRFSPKSPDKAHLNLHINSLELGDSAVYFCASSPDPAGTGELFFGEGSRLTVL.

This clonotype was seen repeatedly, ten times or more. The chain employs TRBV28 and TRBJ2-7, with unresolved D. Trimming took off 6 bases at V and 3 bases at J, with 12 bases between the two ends. The CDR3 totals 13 residues. CDR1 is MDHEN and CDR2 is SYDVKM in the germline V gene. In DNA, the CDR3 is TGTGCCAGCAGATCGACACCCAGCTACGAGCAGTACTTC. Translation: CASRSTPSYEQYF.

CDR3 amino acids: CASSLGTGVNEQFF. The CDR3 nucleotides are TGTGCCAGCAGCTTGGGGACAGGGGTCAATGAGCAGTTCTTC. The chain employs TRBV5-5 and TRBJ2-1; 9 bases are a match to TRBD1. CDR1 SGHKS and CDR2 YYEKEE come from the germline V gene (reference sequence). The CDR3 totals 14 residues. Trimming at V came to 0 bases and at J to 6 bases, leaving 1 base not matched to a gene.